This entry describes one TCR beta chain. The data were obtained in a study of brain metastases from non-small cell lung cancer. Only in-frame clones appear in the TCRdb table, and some are missing; sequencing was by immunoSEQ multiplex PCR. Of over a thousand clones listed, about 88% are singletons. The CDR3 contains 17 residues. Trimming removed 5 bases from V and 2 bases from J, with 20 bases in between. Germline CDR1 reads SGHVS; CDR2 reads FQNEAQ. The J gene is TRBJ2-3, the V gene TRBV7-8; D not resolved. Material for sequencing was primary lung tumor tissue. This receptor was taken from a donor at least 40 years old with non-small cell lung cancer. The CDR3 bases are TGTGCCAGCAGCCCAACACCCAGTGGCTACAACACAGATACGCAGTATTTT. This codes for CASSPTPSGYNTDTQYF.